A single sample gave rise to the 9 T cell receptor beta chains below, sequenced in a study of cytomegalovirus exposure and HLA in healthy donors (TCRdb year 2017). Receptor libraries were prepared by the immunoSEQ multiplex PCR assay. For the multiplex PCR, a mixture combining 60 forward primers for TCR Vbeta segments and 13 reverse primers for TCR Jbeta segments was used. The table comes from immuneACCESS by way of TCRdb, which keeps in-frame sequences with V and J called. Part of the clones is missing from these tables; in studies checked, under half for an unresolved V gene and the rest for unknown reasons. Present in this sample are roughly 150,000 clones, about 78% of which were seen just once. 1.1% to 1.5% of the sample comes from the top ten. Source material: PBMCs. All receptors derive from a male donor in good health and CMV-seronegative.

This rearrangement joins TRBV7-3 to TRBJ2-3; D might be TRBD1 (5 bases). The CDR3 totals 13 residues. Germline V lookup: CDR1 SGHTA, CDR2 FQGTGA. Trimming left V 3 bases short and J 4 bases short, with 8 bases between. CDR3 residues: CASSFRAPDTQYF. DNA for the CDR3: TGTGCCAGCAGCTTCAGGGCTCCAGATACGCAGTATTTT.

The rearrangement links TRBV10-1 to TRBJ1-1; D is unclear. The germline gives CDR1 WNHNN, CDR2 SYGVQD (reference sequence). This CDR3 has 12 amino acids. The V and J ends lost 4 bases and 3 bases respectively, with 6 bases between them. CDR3 amino acids: CASSAGDTEAFF. The CDR3 coding sequence is TGCGCCAGCAGTGCGGGTGACACTGAAGCTTTCTTT.

The chain carries TRBV5-1 and TRBJ2-2; weak D call: TRBD2 (5 bases). Germline V gene sequence: CDR1 SGHRS, CDR2 YFSETQ. Trimming took off 0 bases at V and 0 bases at J, with 9 bases between the two ends. The CDR3 sequence is 16 residues long. Here the CDR3 DNA reads TGCGCCAGCAGCTTGGAGGACTGGACGAACACCGGGGAGCTGTTTTTT. Amino acids: CASSLEDWTNTGELFF. The full variable domain, rest sourced from reference TRBV5-1 and TRBJ2-2, is KAGVTQTPRYLIKTRGQQVTLSCSPISGHRSVSWYQQTPGQGLQFLFEYFSETQRNKGNFPGRFSGRQFSNSRSEMNVSTLELGDSALYLCASSLEDWTNTGELFFGEGSRLTVL.

The chain couples TRBV27 to TRBJ2-1; TRBD2 matches at 10 bases. The CDR3 consists of 16 residues. Germline lookup yields CDR1 MNHEY and CDR2 SMNVEV (reference sequence). V lost 5 bases and J lost 9; bases outside the gene matches: 13. In DNA form, the CDR3 reads TGTGCCAGCAGTGCCCTTCGAGCGGGAGGGCCTATTGAGCAGTTCTTC. Translated, it gives CASSALRAGGPIEQFF.

The rearrangement links TRBV6-1 to TRBJ2-7; TRBD2 agrees at 12 bases. V lost 4 bases to trimming and J lost 7 bases; unmatched junction nucleotides: 8. Germline V gene sequence: CDR1 MNHNS, CDR2 SASEGT. The CDR3 is made up of 15 amino acids. The CDR3 protein is CASSGSSGRVQEQYF. CDR3 bases: TGTGCCAGCAGTGGGTCTAGCGGGAGGGTCCAGGAGCAGTACTTC.

The chain employs TRBV30 and TRBJ1-5, with 8 bases matching TRBD1. The CDR3 is 15 amino acids. Per the germline V gene, CDR1 is GTSNPN and CDR2 is SVGIG (reference sequence). Unmatched junction bases numbered 8, after V lost 0 bases and J lost 7 bases. CDR3 protein: CAWSVRATGDQPQHF. The CDR3, as DNA: TGTGCCTGGAGTGTACGTGCGACAGGGGACCAGCCCCAGCATTTT. The full variable domain, completed using reference TRBV30 and TRBJ1-5, is SQTIHQWPATLVQPVGSPLSLECTVEGTSNPNLYWYRQAAGRGLQLLFYSVGIGQISSEVPQNLSASRPQDRQFILSSKKLLLSDSGFYLCAWSVRATGDQPQHFGDGTRLSIL.

The genes are TRBV4-3 and TRBJ2-5; D is possibly TRBD1 (5 bases). Germline assignment: CDR1 LGHNA and CDR2 YSLEER. Trimming removed 0 bases at V and 2 bases at J, with 10 bases between. The CDR3 is 15 amino acids. The chain's CDR3 is CASSQDRVGQETQYF. CDR3 coding DNA: TGCGCCAGCAGCCAAGACAGGGTTGGACAAGAGACCCAGTACTTC.

This chain joins TRBV27 and TRBJ1-2; possibly TRBD1 for D (6 bases). The CDR3 has 12 residues. From germline, CDR1 is MNHEY and CDR2 SMNVEV (reference sequence). The ends were cut back, 5 bases at V and 5 bases at J, with 9 bases in the middle. The CDR3 DNA reads TGTGCCAGCAGTCCCACAGGGTATGGCTACACCTTC. Translated, it gives CASSPTGYGYTF.

This clone was detected once. CDR3 sequence (DNA): TGTGCCAGCGCTCAGGGGGTCAATCAGCCCCAGCATTTT. Translated: CASAQGVNQPQHF. The chain recombines TRBV28 with TRBJ1-5; 7 bases fit TRBD1. The CDR3 sequence is 13 residues long. Germline CDR1 MDHEN, CDR2 SYDVKM. The trim removed 8 bases at V and 3 bases at J, leaving 4 bases unmatched.